This TCR beta chain was captured by sequencing in a study of blood T cell repertoires in COVID-19. The protocol was immunoSEQ multiplex PCR, while the TCRdb copy is restricted to in-frame clones and leaves out a portion. The sample holds some 350,000 clones, around 82% seen once. The source is a man between 25 and 39 years old with active or convalescent COVID-19. Sequencing was performed on peripheral blood.

The CDR3 coding sequence is TGTGCCAGCAGCGCTCAGGGGATAAATGAAAAACTGTTTTTT. This encodes CASSAQGINEKLFF. The V and J genes are TRBV9 and TRBJ1-4, with D possibly being TRBD1 (6 bases). V was clipped by 3 bases and J by 5 bases, with 11 bases between them. In germline, CDR1 is SGDLS, CDR2 YYNGEE. The CDR3 extends over 14 amino acids.